This TCR beta chain appears in the sequencing data of a study of blood T cell repertoires in COVID-19. About the study: Acute and convalescent COVID-19 specimens originated in the United States, Italy and Spain. The analysed material was cDNA or gDNA that came from T cells, B-cell-depleted T cells, or PBMCs.

Original handling: Researchers report that nucleated cell counts were estimated from reference gene primer amplification. Profiled with immunoSEQ multiplex PCR; TCRdb holds only in-frame clones, not every one. D and trimming were read from the DNA, whereas the V and J calls and clone size are those reported in that table. This table has fewer than 70,000 clones, over 75% appearing once. CDR3 length: 17 amino acids. The V end lost 0 bases, the J end lost 0 bases, and 12 bases lay between the germline ends. Germline CDR1 reads LGHNA; CDR2 reads YNFKEQ. Sequencing was carried out using peripheral blood. This receptor was taken from a man older than 75 with acute or convalescent COVID-19. The rearrangement joins TRBV4-2 to TRBJ1-3, with D hard to call. The CDR3 loop is CASSQDVRPNSGNTIYF. DNA for the CDR3: TGTGCCAGCAGCCAAGATGTCAGGCCTAACTCTGGAAACACCATATATTTT.